Each of the 17 T cell receptor beta chains below was sequenced from the same sample in a study of blood T cell repertoires in COVID-19. Clones were read by immunoSEQ multiplex PCR, and TCRdb kept only the in-frame ones, dropping some. The sample shows some 160,000 clones, 86% of them seen only once. Specimen: peripheral blood. The receptors originated from a woman between 65 and 79 years old with acute or convalescent COVID-19.

The V and J genes are TRBV28 and TRBJ2-6; possibly TRBD2 for D (5 bases). The germline V gene has CDR1 MDHEN and CDR2 SYDVKM. CDR3 length: 15 amino acids. The V and J ends lost 5 bases and 4 bases respectively, with 12 bases between them. Written as DNA, the CDR3 is TGTGCCAGCAGTCCCCCGGGGATGGGGGCCAACGTCCTGACTTTC. As protein: CASSPPGMGANVLTF.

The chain carries TRBV9 and TRBJ2-3; tentatively, D is TRBD2 (6 bases). Germline assignment: CDR1 SGDLS and CDR2 YYNGEE. The V end was cut by 4 bases, the J end by 0 bases, with 12 bases between. The CDR3 is made up of 15 amino acids. The CDR3 loop is CASSLRDWSTDTQYF. CDR3 nucleotide sequence: TGTGCCAGCAGCCTAAGGGACTGGAGCACAGATACGCAGTATTTT.

This clone was found a few times. The rearrangement uses TRBV5-1 and TRBJ1-5, with 8 bases identical to TRBD1. Germline trimming cut 0 bases from V and 4 bases from J; bases unmatched to any gene: 3. The CDR3 totals 15 residues. In germline, CDR1 is SGHRS, CDR2 YFSETQ. The CDR3 DNA sequence: TGCGCCAGCAGCTTGGGGACAGGGTCGAATCAGCCCCAGCATTTT. Its protein is CASSLGTGSNQPQHF.

The chain uses TRBV3-1 (or the pseudogene TRBV3-2) and TRBJ1-2; no clear D. The CDR3 runs to 14 residues. Trimming removed 1 base at V and 2 bases at J, with 8 bases between. The germline V gene encodes CDR1 LGHDT and CDR2 YNNKEL (reference sequence). DNA for the CDR3: TGTGCCAGCAGCCAAGCTGGAGGGAACTATGGCTACACCTTC. Its protein product is CASSQAGGNYGYTF.

This rearrangement joins TRBV10-3 to TRBJ1-2, with a tentative D call TRBD1 (6 bases). There are 12 residues in the CDR3. Germline CDR1 and CDR2: ENHRY and SYGVKD. Trimming stripped 4 bases from V and 5 bases from J, with 8 bases between. The CDR3 protein is CAISGDRYGYTF. CDR3 sequence (DNA): TGTGCCATCAGTGGCGACAGGTATGGCTACACCTTC.

This chain uses TRBV5-6 with TRBJ1-5, with a possible D match to TRBD1 (6 bases). This CDR3 contains 14 residues. The germline V gene has CDR1 SGHDT and CDR2 YYEEEE. Trimming removed 6 bases from V and 6 bases from J, with 16 bases in between. The CDR3 DNA reads as TGTGCCAGCACGCTAGGGGGGGGTCCTCAGCCCCAGCATTTT. It encodes CASTLGGGPQPQHF.

J is TRBJ2-5 and V is TRBV7-2; D is perhaps TRBD1 (5 bases). The CDR3 covers 13 residues. The V end was cut by 3 bases, the J end by 2 bases, with 7 bases between. The germline CDR1 and CDR2 sequences are SGHTA and FQGNSA. The DNA of the CDR3 is TGTGCCAGCAGCTTCGGACAACAAGAGACCCAGTACTTC. Amino acids: CASSFGQQETQYF.

This chain connects TRBV6-2 or TRBV6-3 to TRBJ2-3; the match to TRBD2 covers 8 bases. Germline CDR1 and CDR2: MNHEY and SVGEGT. The V segment lost 4 bases and the J segment 2 bases; nucleotides outside the gene matches: 14. This CDR3 has 18 amino acids. CDR3 loop: CASSSKPGLGLPTDTQYF. The CDR3, as DNA: TGTGCCAGCAGTTCCAAACCGGGACTAGGATTACCCACAGATACGCAGTATTTT.

This chain uses TRBV27 with TRBJ2-1; 14 nucleotides agree with TRBD2. This CDR3 has 18 amino acids. Unmatched junction bases numbered 12, after V lost 5 bases and J lost 6 bases. Germline values: CDR1 MNHEY, CDR2 SMNVEV (reference sequence). In nucleotides, the CDR3 is TGTGCCAGCAGTCAAAAAGGACTAGCGGGAGGTAAGGGCAATGAGCAGTTCTTC. Translated: CASSQKGLAGGKGNEQFF.

The V call is TRBV28, the J call TRBJ2-7; D gene ambiguous. CDR3 length equals 12 residues. V was pared by 2 bases and J by 6 bases, with 8 bases between. Germline V gene sequence: CDR1 MDHEN, CDR2 SYDVKM. This CDR3 reads CASSLTAGEQYF. DNA for the CDR3: TGTGCCAGCAGTTTAACGGCAGGCGAGCAGTACTTC.

V gene TRBV19 combines with J gene TRBJ2-2; 8 bases fit TRBD1. CDR3 length: 15 amino acids. The V gene end was trimmed by 6 bases and the J gene end by 4 bases; junction bases not matched to a gene: 7. Germline V gives CDR1 LNHDA, CDR2 SQIVND (reference sequence). CDR3 coding DNA: TGTGCCAGTAGGGACGGACAGGGCCTCACCGGGGAGCTGTTTTTT. It yields the protein CASRDGQGLTGELFF.

The chain combines TRBV7-7 with TRBJ2-3; 8 nucleotides agree with TRBD2. Trimming cost V 5 bases and J 4 bases; bases outside gene matches: 5. Germline V gives CDR1 SSHAT, CDR2 FNYEAQ (reference sequence). This CDR3 comprises 14 residues. The CDR3 is CASSAGGPADTQYF. As DNA, the CDR3 is TGTGCCAGCAGCGCGGGGGGCCCCGCAGATACGCAGTATTTT.

CDR3 DNA: TGCGCCAGCAGCGAGACAGGGGGTTTGGGCTACACCTTC. Translated: CASSETGGLGYTF. The chain is built from TRBV5-1 and TRBJ1-2, with 9 bases fitting TRBD1. The CDR3 contains 13 residues. Germline values: CDR1 SGHRS, CDR2 YFSETQ. Unmatched junction bases numbered 6, after V lost 4 bases and J lost 8 bases. Based on the CDR3 plus reference TRBV5-1 and TRBJ1-2, the full variable domain is KAGVTQTPRYLIKTRGQQVTLSCSPISGHRSVSWYQQTPGQGLQFLFEYFSETQRNKGNFPGRFSGRQFSNSRSEMNVSTLELGDSALYLCASSETGGLGYTFGSGTRLTVV.

This clone has a handful of counts. The gene calls are TRBV21-1 and TRBJ1-2; the table assigns TRBD1, which was not confirmed against the DNA. TRBV21-1 is marked as a pseudogene. The CDR3 loop spans 20 amino acids. CDR3: CASSKMGKQVLGAPNYGYTF. The CDR3 DNA follows: TGTGCCAGCAGCAAAATGGGCAAACAGGTTCTCGGAGCCCCTAACTATGGCTACACCTTC.

V usage is TRBV15 and J usage is TRBJ1-4; D remains unclear. The CDR3 totals 12 residues. Deletions cut 0 bases from V and 15 bases from J, with 11 bases between. Germline V gene data show CDR1 as LNHNV and CDR2 as YYDKDF (reference sequence). The CDR3 spells CATSRDKEKLFF. CDR3 sequence (DNA): TGTGCCACCAGCAGAGATAAAGAGAAGTTGTTTTTT.

The chain combines TRBV5-1 with TRBJ1-1, with D maybe TRBD1 (5 bases). Trimming pared 2 bases from V and 4 bases from J, leaving 12 bases between. Germline CDR1 reads SGHRS; CDR2 reads YFSETQ. This CDR3 spans 14 amino acids. DNA of the CDR3: TGCGCCAGCAGCTTTACAGGCAAGTCCACTGAAGCTTTCTTT. Translated: CASSFTGKSTEAFF. Full variable domain (missing parts from reference TRBV5-1 and TRBJ1-1): KAGVTQTPRYLIKTRGQQVTLSCSPISGHRSVSWYQQTPGQGLQFLFEYFSETQRNKGNFPGRFSGRQFSNSRSEMNVSTLELGDSALYLCASSFTGKSTEAFFGQGTRLTVV.

The chain links TRBV6-5 to TRBJ1-3; no clear D gene. Per germline, CDR1 MNHEY and CDR2 SVGAGI. The CDR3 runs 15 residues. V was clipped by 5 bases and J by 1 base, with 12 bases between them. The CDR3 region has the DNA TGTGCCAGCAGTCGCGGGCCACGATCTGGAAACACCATATATTTT. Translation gives CASSRGPRSGNTIYF.